This is a list of T cell receptor beta chains from one sample in a study of T-cell memory formation after mild COVID-19. TCRdb itself ran the 5' RACE reads through MiXCR, one entry per CDR3 protein. The table shows 500,000 to 550,000 distinct CDR3 sequences, with roughly 20% occurring only once. Sequenced input: PBMCs or a T cell subset sorted from them (not recorded which). The receptor source for this set is an adult woman who had mild COVID-19 (a few samples of this study predate the infection). Cell type and time point are not known. Each CDR3 is given with its conserved first and last residue. D genes are given only for firm matches. Not all rows give a size; the values are once, few, many and, for expanded clones, a class.

abundance: .
v_gene: TRBV7-6
d_gene: .
j_gene: TRBJ1-1
CDR3aa: CASSWGRQARPYTEAFF
CDR3nt: TGTGCCAGCAGCTGGGGAAGACAGGCGAGGCCTTACACTGAAGCTTTCTTT

abundance: many
v_gene: TRBV29-1
d_gene: .
j_gene: TRBJ2-1
CDR3aa: CSVEDQESSVASYNEQFF
CDR3nt: TGCAGCGTTGAAGATCAGGAATCTAGCGTGGCCTCCTACAATGAGCAGTTCTTC

abundance: .
v_gene: TRBV10-3
d_gene: TRBD2
j_gene: TRBJ2-7
CDR3aa: CAISDPGTRYDEQYF
CDR3nt: TGTGCCATCAGTGACCCCGGGACTAGGTATGACGAGCAGTACTTC

abundance: .
v_gene: TRBV20-1
d_gene: .
j_gene: TRBJ2-5
CDR3aa: CSASLSSETQYF
CDR3nt: TGCAGTGCTAGCTTGAGTTCCGAGACCCAGTACTTC

abundance: few
v_gene: TRBV7-8
d_gene: .
j_gene: TRBJ1-6
CDR3aa: CASSLGRVGSPLHF
CDR3nt: TGTGCCAGCAGCTTAGGCAGGGTGGGTTCACCCCTCCACTTT

abundance: few
v_gene: TRBV27
d_gene: TRBD2
j_gene: TRBJ2-1
CDR3aa: CASRLAGLVYNEQFF
CDR3nt: TGTGCCAGCAGACTAGCGGGTCTAGTCTACAATGAGCAGTTCTTC

abundance: .
v_gene: TRBV6-5
d_gene: .
j_gene: TRBJ2-1
CDR3aa: CASRLDFKRNEQFF
CDR3nt: TGTGCCAGCAGGCTGGACTTCAAAAGGAATGAGCAGTTCTTC

abundance: .
v_gene: TRBV29-1
d_gene: TRBD1
j_gene: TRBJ2-3
CDR3aa: CSVTTGSGDTQYF
CDR3nt: TGCAGCGTCACGACAGGGAGCGGTGATACGCAGTATTTT

abundance: .
v_gene: TRBV9
d_gene: .
j_gene: TRBJ1-2
CDR3aa: CASSVESGFNYGYTF
CDR3nt: TGTGCCAGCAGCGTAGAGTCCGGATTTAACTATGGCTACACCTTC

abundance: few
v_gene: TRBV25-1
d_gene: TRBD1
j_gene: TRBJ1-3
CDR3aa: CASSKTGSAGNTIYF
CDR3nt: TGTGCCAGCAGCAAGACAGGGAGCGCAGGAAACACCATATATTTT

abundance: few
v_gene: TRBV23-1
d_gene: TRBD1
j_gene: TRBJ2-6
CDR3aa: CASSQGQGATGANVLTF
CDR3nt: TGCGCCAGCAGTCAAGGACAGGGGGCGACTGGGGCCAACGTCCTGACTTTC

abundance: few
v_gene: TRBV6-6
d_gene: .
j_gene: TRBJ2-1
CDR3aa: CASSLPRANEQFF
CDR3nt: TGTGCCAGCAGCTTACCCCGGGCAAATGAGCAGTTCTTC

abundance: few
v_gene: TRBV29-1
d_gene: .
j_gene: TRBJ1-1
CDR3aa: CSVSEIWGTEAFF
CDR3nt: TGCAGCGTCTCAGAGATATGGGGCACTGAAGCTTTCTTT

abundance: few
v_gene: TRBV18
d_gene: TRBD1
j_gene: TRBJ2-2
CDR3aa: CASSQGEFRAGELFF
CDR3nt: TGTGCCAGCAGCCAGGGGGAGTTTCGCGCCGGGGAGCTGTTTTTT

abundance: few
v_gene: TRBV4-2
d_gene: .
j_gene: TRBJ2-1
CDR3aa: CASGQNEQFF
CDR3nt: TGTGCCAGCGGGCAGAATGAGCAGTTCTTC